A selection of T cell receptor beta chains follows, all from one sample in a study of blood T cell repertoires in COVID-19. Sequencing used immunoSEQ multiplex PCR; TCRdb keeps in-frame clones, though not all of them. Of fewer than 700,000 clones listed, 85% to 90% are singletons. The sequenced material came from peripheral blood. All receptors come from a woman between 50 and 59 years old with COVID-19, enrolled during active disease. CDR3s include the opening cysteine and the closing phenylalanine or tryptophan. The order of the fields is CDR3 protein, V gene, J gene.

CASSIRRGTGYEQYF	TRBV19	TRBJ2-7
CASSLAGGYGNYGYTF	TRBV11-2	TRBJ1-2
CASSLDLIKSPLHF	TRBV11-2	TRBJ1-6
CASTLGQTAYEQYF	TRBV5-6	TRBJ2-7
CATSDGGLARDTDTQYF	TRBV24-1	TRBJ2-3
CASSKTGLTPGGYTF	TRBV9	TRBJ1-2
CASSQLSYEQYF	TRBV3-1/TRBV3-2	TRBJ2-7
CASSPQKAGALEQYF	TRBV18	TRBJ2-7
CASGETHADTEAFF	TRBV12-5	TRBJ1-1
CASSQGYLAGGFTSGNEQFF	TRBV3-1/TRBV3-2	TRBJ2-1
CASSLSGGNSYEQYF	TRBV3-1/TRBV3-2	TRBJ2-7
CASSAGTGVTEAFF	TRBV19	TRBJ1-1
CSVEVEGDYGYTF	TRBV29-1	TRBJ1-2
CAWSVARSTYEQYF	TRBV30	TRBJ2-7
CASSFGTSFSYEQYF	TRBV11-2	TRBJ2-7
CASSAQGARSGYTF	TRBV9	TRBJ1-2
CAISDGSGVTDTQYF	TRBV10-3	TRBJ2-3
CASSISMTGGYTF	TRBV27	TRBJ1-2
CAWSPGINSPLHF	TRBV30	TRBJ1-6
CASSLRRDGYGYTF	TRBV5-1	TRBJ1-2
CASSQGIGGDWVF	TRBV3-1/TRBV3-2	TRBJ2-1
CASSEVQGPFVRNQPQHF	TRBV2	TRBJ1-5
CASSSRQGIGETQYF	TRBV7-9	TRBJ2-5
CASTGLRTDTQYF	TRBV2	TRBJ2-3
CASSQVDRGYNEQFF	TRBV3-1/TRBV3-2	TRBJ2-1
CASSLGTGAQMGQYF	TRBV6-5	TRBJ2-7
CASRPPGQGGGANVLTF	TRBV2	TRBJ2-6
CASSVHRGDDRSNYGYTF	TRBV9	TRBJ1-2
CAISEGQGNSPLHF	TRBV10-3	TRBJ1-6
CAWSGAGNGYTF	TRBV30	TRBJ1-2
CASSLEAGRDGYTF	TRBV7-9	TRBJ1-2
CASSPYPRDRATNEKLFF	TRBV7-9	TRBJ1-4
CAWSYGGRGTNEKLFF	TRBV30	TRBJ1-4
CASSPTRDRDSPLHF	TRBV19	TRBJ1-6
CASSQLSDFGELFF	TRBV3-1/TRBV3-2	TRBJ2-2
CASSLTGPGGSAGELFF	TRBV4-2	TRBJ2-2
CASSQLRGGAPLHF	TRBV3-1/TRBV3-2	TRBJ1-6
CASSPWTGRDGYTF	TRBV5-1	TRBJ1-2
CASNQRPNTGELFF	TRBV5-1	TRBJ2-2
CASSLGGGTGPYEQYF	TRBV5-1	TRBJ2-7
CATVGQSYGYTF	TRBV6-5	TRBJ1-2
CASSDRDFYGYTF	TRBV6-1	TRBJ1-2
CASSRTGELFF	TRBV18	TRBJ2-2
CASSYFQEAFF	TRBV28	TRBJ1-1
CASSPNRGGQDTQYF	TRBV3-1/TRBV3-2	TRBJ2-3
CASSTPTGGQETQYF	TRBV5-4	TRBJ2-5
CASSFRDRLYNEQFF	TRBV5-8	TRBJ2-1
CAIRATGTRDEQFF	TRBV10-3	TRBJ2-1
CASSVDRGDTQYF	TRBV9	TRBJ2-3
CASSPTGAARGEKLFF	TRBV18	TRBJ1-4
CAGGTGSFPDTQYF	TRBV7-2	TRBJ2-3